Below are 5 T cell receptor beta chains sequenced from a single sample in a study of T cells in Graves' hyperthyroidism and ophthalmopathy. Researchers took RNA transcripts and amplified the TCR beta CDR3 regions from them. The HTBI set primed first-round TCR CDR3 RT-PCR. TCRdb called the multiplex PCR reads again in MiXCR, with one record for every CDR3 protein. Altogether around 400,000 distinct CDR3 sequences are present, 15% to 17% being singletons, with the ten largest covering about 30%. The sequencing input was blood. All receptors come from a woman aged 18 to 35 with Graves' hyperthyroidism that later progressed to Graves' ophthalmopathy.

This chain uses TRBV27 with TRBJ1-2; a weak D match, TRBD1 (5 bases). CDR3 length equals 13 residues. CDR1 is MNHEY, CDR2 SMNVEV, per germline (reference sequence). V was clipped by 2 bases and J by 3 bases, with 7 bases between them. The CDR3 coding sequence is TGTGCCAGCAGTTTAAAGACAGACTATGGCTACACCTTC. Translated, it gives CASSLKTDYGYTF.

This clonotype was counted at least ten times. The chain carries TRBV5-1 and TRBJ1-4; a weak D match, TRBD1 (5 bases). CDR3 length: 17 residues. V was pared by 6 bases and J by 0 bases, with 18 bases between. Per germline, CDR1 SGHRS and CDR2 YFSETQ. The CDR3 protein is CASTEGIVGATNEKLFF. In DNA, the CDR3 is TGCGCCAGCACCGAGGGGATCGTCGGGGCAACTAATGAAAAACTGTTTTTT. The entire variable domain, with the rest obtained from reference TRBV5-1 and TRBJ1-4, is as follows: KAGVTQTPRYLIKTRGQQVTLSCSPISGHRSVSWYQQTPGQGLQFLFEYFSETQRNKGNFPGRFSGRQFSNSRSEMNVSTLELGDSALYLCASTEGIVGATNEKLFFGSGTQLSVL.

V and J are TRBV25-1 and TRBJ1-2; D is perhaps TRBD1 (5 bases). Per the germline V gene, CDR1 is MGHDK and CDR2 is SYGVNS. V was shortened by 3 bases and J by 7 bases, with 15 bases between the two germline ends. This CDR3 spans 14 amino acids. Here the CDR3 reads CASSDFAGSFGYTF. As DNA, the CDR3 is TGTGCCAGCAGTGATTTCGCAGGGAGCTTTGGCTACACCTTC.

The chain couples TRBV5-1 to TRBJ1-1; 9 nucleotides agree with TRBD1. The length of the CDR3 is 17 residues. The V segment lost 4 bases and the J segment 6 bases; nucleotides outside the gene matches: 16. Germline values: CDR1 SGHRS, CDR2 YFSETQ. The DNA for the CDR3 is TGCGCCAGCAGCCCGGGACAGGGACTTTGGGATAGCTCTGAAGCTTTCTTT. Amino acids: CASSPGQGLWDSSEAFF.

This clonotype was found many times. The V gene is TRBV12-3 or TRBV12-4, the J gene TRBJ2-7; D may match TRBD1 or TRBD2 (6 bases each). The CDR3 covers 17 residues. V shed 5 bases and J shed 3 bases, with 23 bases lying between them. The CDR3 spells CASSPPPRGGTIYEQYF. The CDR3 DNA reads as TGTGCCAGCAGTCCACCCCCCCGAGGGGGGACCATCTACGAGCAGTACTTC.